The rows below give T cell receptor beta chains drawn from one sample of a study of cytomegalovirus exposure and HLA in healthy donors. Clones were sequenced by immunoSEQ multiplex PCR, and TCRdb holds only the in-frame ones, with some missing. The table records some 130,000 clones, roughly 83% of them present only once. The sample consisted of PBMCs. These receptors were obtained from a man aged 18 to 29 in good health and CMV-seronegative. Both conserved end residues are part of each CDR3. A D gene is named only where the DNA matches it firmly. Size values are once, few and many counts, or a class for expanded clones, and some rows have none.

v_gene	j_gene	abundance	d_gene	CDR3nt	CDR3aa
TRBV2	TRBJ1-4	few	-	TGTGCCAGCAGCCGTGATCAGGGGTTGGTTGAAAAACTGTTTTTT	CASSRDQGLVEKLFF
TRBV29-1	TRBJ2-1	-	TRBD2	TGCAGCGTCACTAGCGGGGGTCCCTACAATGAGCAGTTCTTC	CSVTSGGPYNEQFF
TRBV11-2	TRBJ1-5	-	-	TGTGCCAGCAGCCAGATCTCGACAGGACGGAGCAATCAGCCCCAGCATTTT	CASSQISTGRSNQPQHF
TRBV6-1	TRBJ1-3	-	TRBD1	TGTGCCAGCAGTTGGGACAGCTACTCTGGAAACACCATATATTTT	CASSWDSYSGNTIYF
TRBV5-1	TRBJ2-5	once	TRBD2	TGCGCCAGCAGCTTGACCATAGCGGGAGCGGGGGAGACCCAGTACTTC	CASSLTIAGAGETQYF
TRBV30	TRBJ2-2	-	TRBD2	TGTGCCTGGAGTCGGGAGGCCGGGGAGCTGTTTTTT	CAWSREAGELFF
TRBV2	TRBJ1-2	-	TRBD1	TGTGCCAGCAGTGATCGACAGGGTTTCGGGACCTATGGCTACACCTTC	CASSDRQGFGTYGYTF
TRBV19	TRBJ2-7	-	-	TGTGCCAGTAGTATAGGCGGCGGCTCCTACGAGCAGTACTTC	CASSIGGGSYEQYF
TRBV7-9	TRBJ2-1	-	TRBD1	TGTTCCAGCAGCTTAGACAGGGGAGTAGGCAATGAGCAGTTCTTC	CSSSLDRGVGNEQFF
TRBV28	TRBJ2-3	-	TRBD2	TGTGCCAGCAGGCCCACCTCCGGGACTAGCGGGGCTGGTACGCAGTATTTT	CASRPTSGTSGAGTQYF
TRBV27	TRBJ2-7	few	TRBD2	TGTGCCAGCAGTTTGGCGTCTAGCGGGACCTACGAGCAGTACTTC	CASSLASSGTYEQYF
TRBV7-8	TRBJ1-2	-	-	TGTGCCAGCAGCTTAGAGTCCAGGGCGAATGGCTACACCTTC	CASSLESRANGYTF
TRBV25-1	TRBJ1-2	-	TRBD1	TGTGCCAGCAGTGGGACAGGGGTGCTGGTGGGTGGCTACACCTTC	CASSGTGVLVGGYTF
TRBV19	TRBJ2-7	-	-	TGTGCCAGTAGTGAACAGGGAAGCTCCTACGAGCAGTACTTC	CASSEQGSSYEQYF
TRBV5-4	TRBJ2-3	-	TRBD2	TGTGCCAGCAGCTTTGGGGTAGCGGGAGCAGATACGCAGTATTTT	CASSFGVAGADTQYF
TRBV11-1	TRBJ1-3	-	TRBD1	TGTGCCAGCAGCTCCCTGACAGGGAGCGGAAACACCATATATTTT	CASSSLTGSGNTIYF
TRBV28	TRBJ1-5	-	-	TGTGCCAGCAGTGCTTATGGGGCCGCCTGGGCCAGCAATCAGCCCCAGCATTTT	CASSAYGAAWASNQPQHF
TRBV5-1	TRBJ1-1	few	-	TGCGCCAGCAGCTCCGGACAGCGGCAAGCTTTCTTT	CASSSGQRQAFF
TRBV18	TRBJ1-4	-	-	TGTGCCAGCTCACAAAATCCTTGGACAACGCCTAATGAAAAACTGTTTTTT	CASSQNPWTTPNEKLFF
TRBV7-9	TRBJ2-1	-	TRBD2	TGTGCCAGCAGCTTAGAGCCCGGGACTAGCTACAATGAGCAGTTCTTC	CASSLEPGTSYNEQFF
TRBV7-9	TRBJ1-2	-	TRBD1	TGTGCCAGCAGCTACACAGGGGAACCTTATGGCTACACCTTC	CASSYTGEPYGYTF
TRBV5-1	TRBJ2-7	few	TRBD2	TGCGCCAGCAGCTCTAGACTAGCGGGGGCCTACGAGCAGTACTTC	CASSSRLAGAYEQYF
TRBV28	TRBJ2-7	-	-	TGTGCCAGCAGTCCGCAGGGGAACTCCTACGAGCAGTACTTC	CASSPQGNSYEQYF
TRBV5-1	TRBJ2-3	-	TRBD2	TGCGCCAGCAGCTCGACAAGGACTAGCGGGACTAGCACAGATACGCAGTATTTT	CASSSTRTSGTSTDTQYF
TRBV19	TRBJ2-2	-	TRBD2	TGTGCCAGTAAGCCCGTTGTTATAAAGCGGGAGAGTTCCACCGGGGAGCTGTTTTTT	CASKPVVIKRESSTGELFF
TRBV30	TRBJ2-7	-	TRBD2	TGTGCCTGGAGTCAGGGACTAGGTCCCTACGAGCAGTACTTC	CAWSQGLGPYEQYF
TRBV4-1	TRBJ1-2	-	TRBD1	TGCGCCAGCAGCCCCGGGACAGGGGGCAAAGGCTACACCTTC	CASSPGTGGKGYTF
TRBV5-1	TRBJ2-1	-	TRBD1	TGCGCCAGCAGCTTAGGACAGGACCGCAATGAGCAGTTCTTC	CASSLGQDRNEQFF
TRBV18	TRBJ2-7	-	TRBD1	TGTGCCAGCTCAATAATAGGACAGGGGGCACCCCACGAGCAGTACTTC	CASSIIGQGAPHEQYF
TRBV29-1	TRBJ1-1	-	-	TGCAGCGTTGCACCGGGAAACACTGAAGCTTTCTTT	CSVAPGNTEAFF
TRBV19	TRBJ2-1	once	-	TGTGCCACCCTGGGAGCGAGTTACAATGAGCAGTTCTTC	CATLGASYNEQFF
TRBV7-9	TRBJ2-3	-	TRBD2	TGTGCCAGCAGCGATGGACTAGCGGGAGGTTGGGCAGATACGCAGTATTTT	CASSDGLAGGWADTQYF
TRBV18	TRBJ1-1	once	-	TGTGCCAGCTCACCAAATAAGCCGAACACTGAAGCTTTCTTT	CASSPNKPNTEAFF
TRBV9	TRBJ2-1	-	-	TGTGCCAGCAGCTGGGACTGGGGTGAGCAGTTCTTC	CASSWDWGEQFF
TRBV7-7	TRBJ2-1	-	-	TGTGCCAGCAGCTTAATCCCGGGAGTAAGCAATGAGCAGTTCTTC	CASSLIPGVSNEQFF